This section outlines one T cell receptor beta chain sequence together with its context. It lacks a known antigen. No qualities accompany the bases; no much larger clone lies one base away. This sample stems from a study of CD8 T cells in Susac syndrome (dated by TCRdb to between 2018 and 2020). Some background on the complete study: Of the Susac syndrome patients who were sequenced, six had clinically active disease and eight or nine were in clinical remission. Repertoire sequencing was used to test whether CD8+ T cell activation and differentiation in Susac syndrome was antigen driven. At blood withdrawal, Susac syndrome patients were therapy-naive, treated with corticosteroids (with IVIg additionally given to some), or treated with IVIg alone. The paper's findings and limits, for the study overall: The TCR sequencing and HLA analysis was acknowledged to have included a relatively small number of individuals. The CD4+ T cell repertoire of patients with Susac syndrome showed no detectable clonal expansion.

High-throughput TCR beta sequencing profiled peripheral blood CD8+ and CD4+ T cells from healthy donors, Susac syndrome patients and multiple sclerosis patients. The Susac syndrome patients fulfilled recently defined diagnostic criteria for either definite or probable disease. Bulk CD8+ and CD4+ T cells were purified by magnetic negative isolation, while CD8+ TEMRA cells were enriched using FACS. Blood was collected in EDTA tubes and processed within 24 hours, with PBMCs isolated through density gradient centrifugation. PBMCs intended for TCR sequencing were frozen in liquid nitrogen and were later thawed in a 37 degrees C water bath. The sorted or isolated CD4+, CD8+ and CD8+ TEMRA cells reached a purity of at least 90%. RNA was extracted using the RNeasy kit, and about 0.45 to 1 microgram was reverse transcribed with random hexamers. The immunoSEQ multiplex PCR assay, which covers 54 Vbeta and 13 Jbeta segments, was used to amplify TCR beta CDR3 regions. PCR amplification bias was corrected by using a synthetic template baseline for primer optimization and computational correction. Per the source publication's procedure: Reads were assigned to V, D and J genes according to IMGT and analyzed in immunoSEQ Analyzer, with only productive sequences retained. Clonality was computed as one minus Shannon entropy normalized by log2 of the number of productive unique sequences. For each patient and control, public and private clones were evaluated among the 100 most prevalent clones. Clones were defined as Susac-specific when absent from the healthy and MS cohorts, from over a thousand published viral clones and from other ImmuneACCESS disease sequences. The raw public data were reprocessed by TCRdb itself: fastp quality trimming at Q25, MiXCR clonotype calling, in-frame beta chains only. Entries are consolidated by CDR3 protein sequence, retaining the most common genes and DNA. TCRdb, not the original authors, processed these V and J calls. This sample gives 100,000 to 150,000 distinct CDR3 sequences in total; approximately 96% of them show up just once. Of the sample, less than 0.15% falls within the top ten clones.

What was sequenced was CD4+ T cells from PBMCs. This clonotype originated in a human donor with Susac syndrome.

The CDR3 amino acid sequence is: CASSVETRTYEQYF. The bases read TGTGCCAGCAGCGTAGAGACAAGGACTTACGAGCAGTACTTC. The rearranged segments are TRBV9 and TRBJ2-7; TRBD2 might be the D gene, on 5 matching bases. The cysteine opens and the phenylalanine closes a CDR3 of 14 amino acids. CDR3 DNA is the only sequence kept; it has 42 bases, read in frame from the first base. CDR1 and CDR2, per the germline V gene, are SGDLS and YYNGEE. V and J are truncated by 0 bases and 4 bases respectively, leaving an intervening sequence of 11 bases.